One and the same sample provided the 19 T cell receptor beta chains below, sequenced in a study of cytomegalovirus exposure and HLA in healthy donors. Primers: 60 Vbeta forward and 13 Jbeta reverse. Profiling relied on immunoSEQ multiplex PCR, and the TCRdb table lists in-frame clones only, not all of them. The sample has 120,000 to 150,000 clones, about two thirds seen once. The sample taken for sequencing was PBMCs. Receptor source: a young woman in good health and CMV-seronegative.

This clone was counted only a few times. This chain links TRBV6-4 with TRBJ2-3; 9 bases map to TRBD2. The CDR3 covers 15 residues. Germline CDR1 and CDR2: MRHNA and SNTAGT. The trim removed 6 bases at V and 0 bases at J, leaving 4 bases unmatched. The CDR3 region has the DNA TGTGCCAGCAGAGAGACTAGCGGTAGCACAGATACGCAGTATTTT. Translating it yields CASRETSGSTDTQYF.

Turning to this clone: Other DNA sequences of this sample code for an identical CDR3. The chain has TRBV29-1 and TRBJ2-2, with D hard to call. Germline V lookup: CDR1 SQVTM, CDR2 ANQGSEA. V lost 6 bases and J 5 bases, leaving 16 bases between the germline ends. The CDR3 sequence is 14 residues long. Here the CDR3 reads CSVSYRVKTGELFF. The CDR3 region has the DNA TGCAGCGTCTCTTACCGGGTAAAGACCGGGGAGCTGTTTTTT.

The chain combines TRBV7-2 with TRBJ2-5; 9 bases agree with TRBD1. The J call may be mistaken, given a closer DNA end match to TRBJ2-7. The CDR3 runs 14 residues. From germline, CDR1 is SGHTA and CDR2 FQGNSA. CDR3 sequence (DNA): TGTGCCAGCAGTTTCGGGACAGGGACCTACGAGCAGTACTTC. Protein product: CASSFGTGTYEQYF.

This clone came up a few times. The CDR3 region has the DNA TGTGCCAGCAGTTTACAGATCTATAATTCACCCCTCCACTTT. It codes for CASSLQIYNSPLHF. The rearrangement links TRBV27 to TRBJ1-6; D not resolved. Trimming took off 2 bases at V and 3 bases at J, with 5 bases between the two ends. CDR1 is MNHEY, CDR2 SMNVEV, per germline (reference sequence). The CDR3 length is 14 residues.

The J gene is TRBJ2-1, the V gene TRBV7-6; TRBD2 agrees at 10 bases. CDR1 and CDR2 (germline): SGHVS, FNYEAQ. Unmatched junction bases numbered 15, after V lost 5 bases and J lost 8 bases. This CDR3 region has 17 residues. This CDR3 reads CASSRPLLAGDLDEQFF. CDR3 bases: TGTGCCAGCAGCCGCCCCTTGCTAGCGGGGGATCTGGATGAGCAGTTCTTC.

V and J are TRBV6-5 and TRBJ1-1; D call uncertain. This CDR3 is 13 amino acids long. Germline V gene lookup returns CDR1 MNHEY and CDR2 SVGAGI. Between the trimmed V and J ends, which lost 6 bases and 0 bases, there was a span of 8 bases. CDR3 sequence: CASSSTVNTEAFF. CDR3 in DNA: TGTGCCAGCAGCTCTACAGTGAACACTGAAGCTTTCTTT.

The chain couples TRBV12-5 to TRBJ1-2, with 8 bases lining up with TRBD1. Trimming removed 0 bases from V and 3 bases from J; junction bases left unmatched: 12. The CDR3 totals 18 residues. CDR1 and CDR2 from the germline V gene are LGHNT and FRNRAP. This CDR3 is CASGLVLSRGRGDYGYTF. In DNA, the CDR3 is TGTGCTAGTGGTTTGGTACTAAGCAGGGGGCGAGGGGACTATGGCTACACCTTC. Combining the CDR3 with reference TRBV12-5 and TRBJ1-2 gives the whole variable domain DARVTQTPRHKVTEMGQEVTMRCQPILGHNTVFWYRQTMMQGLELLAYFRNRAPLDDSGMPKDRFSAEMPDATLATLKIQPSEPRDSAVYFCASGLVLSRGRGDYGYTFGSGTRLTVV.

This sequence joins TRBV19 and TRBJ1-4, with 8 positions matching TRBD1. Germline V gene data show CDR1 as LNHDA and CDR2 as SQIVND (reference sequence). This CDR3 contains 16 residues. J lost 6 bases, V lost 5 bases, and 11 bases had no gene match. CDR3 amino acids: CASSFSQGGLHEKLFF. The CDR3 nucleotides are TGTGCCAGTAGTTTTTCACAGGGGGGCCTACATGAAAAACTGTTTTTT.

This clone was counted between two and nine times. The rearrangement links TRBV7-9 to TRBJ2-2, with D possibly being TRBD1 (5 bases). There are 13 residues in the CDR3. The V and J ends lost 5 bases and 5 bases respectively, with 9 bases between them. The germline V gene has CDR1 SEHNR and CDR2 FQNEAQ (reference sequence). The CDR3 here is CASSPQGTGELFF. The CDR3 DNA sequence: TGTGCCAGCAGCCCTCAGGGTACCGGGGAGCTGTTTTTT.

The rearrangement links TRBV5-5 to TRBJ2-7; 9 nucleotides align to TRBD1. Per the germline V gene, CDR1 is SGHKS and CDR2 is YYEKEE (reference sequence). J gave up 3 bases and V 0 bases, and 4 bases lay outside the gene matches. This CDR3 spans 15 amino acids. In nucleotides, the CDR3 is TGTGCCAGCAGCTTGGGACAGGGGGAATTCTACGAGCAGTACGTC. Translating it yields CASSLGQGEFYEQYV.

This clone was counted only a few times. The chain employs TRBV4-2 and TRBJ2-1, with 11 nucleotides matching TRBD2. Germline CDR1 and CDR2: LGHNA and YNFKEQ. V lost 1 base, J lost 6 bases, and 8 bases stayed unmatched. CDR3 length: 17 residues. The CDR3 nucleotides read TGTGCCAGCAGCCAAGCCTCTATAGCGGGGGGGACCAATGAGCAGTTCTTC. Protein: CASSQASIAGGTNEQFF.

The V call is TRBV6-5, the J call TRBJ2-3; TRBD1 matches at 8 bases. Germline loops: CDR1 MNHEY, CDR2 SVGAGI. CDR3 length: 13 amino acids. V lost 6 bases to trimming and J lost 4 bases; unmatched junction nucleotides: 3. CDR3 coding DNA: TGTGCCAGCAGACGGACAGGGTCAGATACGCAGTATTTT. It yields the protein CASRRTGSDTQYF.

This chain links TRBV7-3 with TRBJ2-1, with 11 bases lining up with TRBD2. Germline V lookup: CDR1 SGHTA, CDR2 FQGTGA. Trimming cost V 4 bases and J 4 bases; bases outside gene matches: 3. There are 15 residues in the CDR3. This CDR3 reads CASSSGLAEYNEQFF. For the CDR3, the DNA is TGTGCCAGCAGCTCGGGACTAGCGGAATACAATGAGCAGTTCTTC.

The chain combines TRBV7-2 with TRBJ1-6; weak D call: TRBD1 (6 bases). This CDR3 contains 14 residues. The germline CDR1 and CDR2 sequences are SGHTA and FQGNSA. The V and J ends lost 5 bases and 7 bases respectively, with 12 bases between them. The CDR3 loop is CASSDRRRNSPLHF. CDR3 in DNA: TGTGCCAGCAGCGACAGGAGGCGGAATTCACCCCTCCACTTT.

The CDR3: CASTPGAGGGETQYF. The CDR3 DNA reads TGTGCCAGCACCCCCGGGGCGGGGGGCGGGGAGACCCAGTACTTC. This sequence joins TRBV7-8 and TRBJ2-5; 8 bases are a match to TRBD2. V lost 7 bases to trimming and J lost 5 bases; unmatched junction nucleotides: 12. The CDR3 is 15 residues long. Germline V lookup: CDR1 SGHVS, CDR2 FQNEAQ.

J is TRBJ2-1 and V is TRBV5-1; TRBD1 matches 9 bases. The V segment lost 4 bases and the J segment 7 bases; nucleotides outside the gene matches: 9. The CDR3 contains 15 residues. CDR1 and CDR2 from the germline V gene are SGHRS and YFSETQ. CDR3 in amino acids: CASSIGTGWGNEQFF. The CDR3 DNA is TGCGCCAGCAGCATTGGGACAGGGTGGGGGAATGAGCAGTTCTTC.

The rearrangement joins TRBV15 to TRBJ2-5; 12 nucleotides agree with TRBD1. Germline-derived CDR1 and CDR2 are LNHNV and YYDKDF (reference sequence). This CDR3 is 16 amino acids long. V was clipped by 5 bases and J by 5 bases; unmatched bases: 9. The CDR3 DNA sequence: TGTGCCACCAGCGGGGGGACAGGGGGCAGTGTGGAGACCCAGTACTTC. Translation gives CATSGGTGGSVETQYF.

The chain recombines TRBV9 with TRBJ2-7; TRBD2 is a possible D gene (6 bases). Trimming removed 4 bases at V and 0 bases at J, with 14 bases between. Germline V gives CDR1 SGDLS, CDR2 YYNGEE. The CDR3 runs 15 residues. The CDR3 protein is CASSLGLESSYEQYF. CDR3 in DNA: TGTGCCAGCAGCCTGGGACTCGAAAGCTCCTACGAGCAGTACTTC.

V usage is TRBV6-5 and J usage is TRBJ2-1; tentatively, D is TRBD2 (6 bases). The germline V gene has CDR1 MNHEY and CDR2 SVGAGI. The CDR3 covers 15 residues. V was trimmed by 1 base and J by 0 bases, leaving 7 bases between them. Written as DNA, the CDR3 is TGTGCCAGCAGTTACTTCGGGAGCTCCTACAATGAGCAGTTCTTC. It translates to CASSYFGSSYNEQFF.